The 17 T cell receptor beta chains presented below share a single source sample, sequenced in a study of response to subunit inactivated influenza vaccine. TCRdb processed the RT-PCR reads anew with MiXCR; each CDR3 protein has one entry. Among around 490,000 distinct CDR3 sequences, less than 10% were seen once, and the ten largest hold roughly 13%. The source was PBMCs from blood, collected 23 to 25 months after vaccination. The receptors originated from a man in his fifties or sixties who received an inactivated influenza vaccine.

This clonotype has a handful of counts. The chain's CDR3 is CASTLGFSGGTQYF. In nucleotides, the CDR3 is TGTGCCAGCACCCTCGGGTTTAGCGGGGGGACGCAGTATTTT. This rearrangement joins TRBV28 to TRBJ2-3; TRBD2 aligns across 10 bases. The V gene's germline CDR1 is MDHEN and CDR2 SYDVKM. With 7 bases clipped from V and 9 bases from J, the junction kept 10 bases outside the gene matches. CDR3 length equals 14 residues. Full variable domain (rest looked up from reference TRBV28 and TRBJ2-3): DVKVTQSSRYLVKRTGEKVFLECVQDMDHENMFWYRQDPGLGLRLIYFSYDVKMKEKGDIPEGYSVSREKKERFSLILESASTNQTSMYLCASTLGFSGGTQYFGPGTRLTVL.

V usage is TRBV9 and J usage is TRBJ1-6, with D possibly matching TRBD1 (5 bases). The germline gives CDR1 SGDLS, CDR2 YYNGEE. The length of the CDR3 is 14 residues. The V gene lost 5 bases and the J gene lost 7 bases, with 13 bases spanning the gap. The CDR3 spells CASSYGGGNSPLHF. The CDR3 DNA follows: TGTGCCAGCAGTTACGGGGGAGGCAATTCACCCCTCCACTTT.

At least ten counts were recorded for this clonotype. The V gene is TRBV2, the J gene TRBJ2-3; D gene unclear. The CDR3 loop spans 15 amino acids. V lost 4 bases, J lost 0 bases, and 11 bases lay in between. Looked up from germline, CDR1 is SNHLY and CDR2 is FYNNEI. The CDR3 loop reads CASSAARASTDTQYF. CDR3 coding DNA: TGTGCCAGCAGTGCGGCTCGGGCGAGCACAGATACGCAGTATTTT.

This clonotype was recorded at least ten times. CDR3 in amino acids: CASSLRMETQYF. CDR3 coding DNA: TGCGCCAGCAGCTTGAGGATGGAGACCCAGTACTTC. The chain links TRBV5-1 to TRBJ2-5; unclear D gene. Trimming took 1 base from V and 5 from J, leaving 6 bases between them. The germline V gene encodes CDR1 SGHRS and CDR2 YFSETQ. This CDR3 region has 12 residues.

This rearrangement joins TRBV20-1 to TRBJ2-7; D may be TRBD1 (6 bases). The V gene's germline CDR1 is DFQATT and CDR2 SNEGSKA (reference sequence). CDR3 length: 13 residues. The CDR3 nucleotides read TGCAGGGGGGCAGTACAAAGGGGCTACGAGCAGTACTTC. It encodes CRGAVQRGYEQYF.

This clonotype was counted at least ten times. This chain connects TRBV20-1 to TRBJ2-7; D is perhaps TRBD2 (5 bases). Trimming stripped 3 bases from V and 0 bases from J, with 12 bases between. The germline V gene has CDR1 DFQATT and CDR2 SNEGSKA (reference sequence). The CDR3 spans 14 residues. CDR3 sequence: CSASSGDSSYEQYF. The CDR3, as DNA: TGCAGTGCTAGTTCCGGGGATAGCTCCTACGAGCAGTACTTC.

V usage is TRBV12-3 or TRBV12-4 and J usage is TRBJ1-2; 9 bases are a match to TRBD1. V lost 8 bases to trimming and J lost 6 bases; unmatched junction nucleotides: 7. The CDR3 loop spans 13 amino acids. The CDR3 bases are TGTGCCAGCCAAGGTACAGGGGGCCATGGCTACACCTTC. Translating gives CASQGTGGHGYTF.

This clonotype was counted at least ten times. V gene TRBV10-3 combines with J gene TRBJ1-1; no firm D call. CDR1 ENHRY and CDR2 SYGVKD come from the germline V gene. V lost 3 bases and J 3 bases, leaving 11 bases between the germline ends. CDR3 length equals 14 residues. CDR3: CAISDSVRDTEAFF. The CDR3 DNA is TGTGCCATCAGTGATTCGGTCCGGGACACTGAAGCTTTCTTT.

This clonotype was seen at least ten times. V usage is TRBV20-1 and J usage is TRBJ1-2, with D maybe TRBD1 (6 bases). The CDR3 is 16 residues long. Germline V CDR1 and CDR2: DFQATT, SNEGSKA (reference sequence). CDR3 DNA: TGCGTTGGCTTGGGGGCAGGGGAGGTGGCTAACTATGGCTACACCTTC. It codes for CVGLGAGEVANYGYTF.

This clonotype showed up many times. The chain is built from TRBV12-3 or TRBV12-4 and TRBJ2-5; 7 bases agree with TRBD1. The length of the CDR3 is 16 residues. V was pared by 2 bases and J by 3 bases, with 9 bases of the junction left unmatched. DNA for the CDR3: TGTGCCAGCAGTTTACAGCCGACAGGGTTCAAAGAGACCCAGTACTTC. Its protein is CASSLQPTGFKETQYF.

V usage is TRBV20-1 and J usage is TRBJ2-7; 8 bases fit TRBD1. The CDR3 consists of 15 residues. Per germline, CDR1 DFQATT and CDR2 SNEGSKA (reference sequence). V lost 6 bases, J lost 3 bases, and 13 bases stayed unmatched. This chain's CDR3 is CSAPFDRGFHYEQYF. For the CDR3, the DNA is TGCAGTGCACCATTTGACAGGGGCTTTCACTACGAGCAGTACTTC.

This clonotype was seen only a few times. V is TRBV12-3 or TRBV12-4 and J is TRBJ2-5; D unresolved. This CDR3 spans 15 amino acids. Trimming stripped 6 bases from V and 2 bases from J, with 16 bases between. CDR3 in amino acids: CASSPGSPLQETQYF. In DNA form, the CDR3 reads TGTGCCAGCAGCCCCGGGTCACCCCTACAAGAGACCCAGTACTTC.

This clonotype was picked up many times. The chain has TRBV6-5 and TRBJ1-2; D ambiguous. Trimming stripped 0 bases from V and 7 bases from J, with 12 bases between. From germline, CDR1 is MNHEY and CDR2 SVGAGI. There are 14 residues in the CDR3. DNA for the CDR3: TGTGCCAGCAGTTACTCGTTGGGGTCCGGTGGCTACACCTTC. It translates to CASSYSLGSGGYTF.

This chain uses TRBV5-1 with TRBJ2-3; D might be TRBD2 (6 bases). With 4 bases removed from V and 0 bases from J, the gap between germline ends came to 9 bases. This CDR3 contains 14 residues. Germline V gene data show CDR1 as SGHRS and CDR2 as YFSETQ. CDR3 nucleotide sequence: TGCGCCAGCAGCCCGGGGGAGAGCACAGATACGCAGTATTTT. The encoded protein is CASSPGESTDTQYF.

The sample holds many counts of this clonotype. The genes are TRBV7-2 and TRBJ2-3; D ambiguous. V lost 1 base to trimming and J lost 0 bases, with 8 bases between them. There are 15 residues in the CDR3. CDR1 SGHTA and CDR2 FQGNSA come from the germline V gene. The CDR3 DNA is TGTGCCAGCAGCTTAGGTCGGGTTAGCACAGATACGCAGTATTTT. This codes for CASSLGRVSTDTQYF.

This sequence joins TRBV7-8 and TRBJ2-7, with TRBD1 matching over 7 bases. Per germline, CDR1 SGHVS and CDR2 FQNEAQ. The CDR3 is 15 amino acids. Trimming at V came to 5 bases and at J to 4 bases, leaving 11 bases not matched to a gene. CDR3 sequence: CASSEMAQGSYEQYF. CDR3 DNA: TGTGCCAGCAGCGAGATGGCACAGGGGTCGTACGAGCAGTACTTC.

The V call is TRBV27, the J call TRBJ2-2; 9 positions agree with TRBD1. Germline V gene data show CDR1 as MNHEY and CDR2 as SMNVEV (reference sequence). V lost 5 bases to trimming and J lost 5 bases; unmatched junction nucleotides: 9. CDR3 length: 16 amino acids. CDR3 nucleotides: TGTGCCAGCAGTCCCATGACAGGGGGAGCGACCGGGGAGCTGTTTTTT. Encoded protein: CASSPMTGGATGELFF.